This T cell receptor beta chain was identified in a study of shared clonotypes between healthy human individuals. The data were produced by immunoSEQ multiplex PCR, yet TCRdb's version contains in-frame clones alone and is incomplete. The sample includes about 2.1 million clones, just over 90% of them seen just once. Terminally differentiated effector memory CD45RA+ cells were excluded from the naive CD8 cells, which were CD45RO-negative and positively selected for CCR7. The CDR3 has 17 residues. V gave up 1 base and J gave up 1 base, with 16 bases separating them. Germline CDR1 is LNHDA and CDR2 is SQIVND (reference sequence).

The sequenced material came from naive CD8+ T cells from PBMCs. The chain has TRBV19 and TRBJ1-1, with a possible D match to TRBD1 (5 bases). The TCR was taken from a man between 18 and 35 years old in good health. Some clones in this sample may be carry-over from other donors' samples. The CDR3 DNA sequence: TGTGCCAGTAGTATAGTTTCAGGGATGATGGCGAACACTGAAGCTTTCTTT. Translation: CASSIVSGMMANTEAFF.